This TCR beta chain comes out of a study of T-cell reconstitution after alpha-beta-depleted transplantation in children. Notes on the study in general: Several hundred expanded graft clones reportedly were the source of alpha-beta T cells about two months after transplant. Fresh T-cell production supplied most of the T-cell counts and diversity seen one year after transplant.

The V gene's germline CDR1 is DFQATT and CDR2 SNEGSKA (reference sequence). There are 15 residues in the CDR3. Trimming took 6 bases from V and 0 from J, leaving 16 bases between them. Construction of the TCRbeta library involved unique molecular identifiers. Using its own MiXCR run on the PCR reads, TCRdb lists one record per CDR3 protein. Among some 600,000 distinct CDR3 sequences listed, 13% were seen once. This clonotype was seen more than once but under ten times. Its antigen is not known. The TCR originated in a male patient under 18 who had a stem cell transplant for acute myeloid leukemia, so the T cells may come from the graft donor. Material: PBMCs, mostly from graft donor cells, obtained 360 days after TCRalphabeta/CD19-depleted stem cell transplant. The chain employs TRBV20-1 and TRBJ2-3; D is possibly TRBD1 (5 bases). Here the CDR3 reads CSANSGWLSTDTQYF. CDR3 in DNA: TGCAGTGCCAATTCAGGGTGGTTAAGCACAGATACGCAGTATTTT.